Presented here are 25 T cell receptor beta chains from one specimen sequenced in a study of blood T cell repertoires in COVID-19. Here immunoSEQ multiplex PCR was the method, and the copy in TCRdb shows in-frame clones only, minus some. Of about 210,000 clones in the sample, around 80% were seen once. The sample taken for sequencing was peripheral blood. The receptor set was obtained from a woman aged 60-70 years with COVID-19, enrolled during active disease.

The genes are TRBV9 and TRBJ2-7, with 8 bases aligning to TRBD1. Looked up from germline, CDR1 is SGDLS and CDR2 is YYNGEE. V dropped 4 bases and J dropped 0; count of bases not matched to a gene: 3. The CDR3 runs to 14 residues. The CDR3 nucleotides read TGTGCCAGCAGCAGACAGGGGAGCTCCTACGAGCAGTACTTC. It specifies CASSRQGSSYEQYF.

The chain links TRBV10-3 to TRBJ2-3; 10 bases fit TRBD2. The CDR3 runs to 14 residues. V was pared by 6 bases and J by 4 bases, with 4 bases of the junction left unmatched. The germline V gene has CDR1 ENHRY and CDR2 SYGVKD. The CDR3: CAISKREGSDTQYF. DNA of the CDR3: TGTGCCATCAGCAAGCGGGAGGGGTCAGATACGCAGTATTTT.

With respect to this clone: Distinct nucleotide sequences in the sample also encode this CDR3. The V gene is TRBV7-3, the J gene TRBJ2-7; a weak D match, TRBD2 (5 bases). This CDR3 has 13 amino acids. V dropped 2 bases and J dropped 0 bases, with 5 bases sitting between them. Germline V lookup: CDR1 SGHTA, CDR2 FQGTGA. The CDR3 nucleotides read TGTGCCAGCAGCTTAGCGGGCTCCTACGAGCAGTACTTC. As protein: CASSLAGSYEQYF.

The chain combines TRBV14 with TRBJ2-3; TRBD1 aligns across 7 bases. The germline V gene encodes CDR1 SGHDN and CDR2 FVKESK. Losses at the gene ends were 2 bases for V and 0 bases for J; bases not matched to a gene: 8. The CDR3 runs 17 residues. CDR3 in DNA: TGTGCCAGCAGCCAAAGGACAGGACGGACTAGCACAGATACGCAGTATTTT. Translating it yields CASSQRTGRTSTDTQYF.

The V gene is TRBV10-1, the J gene TRBJ1-3, with D maybe TRBD1 (5 bases). V gave up 2 bases and J gave up 2 bases, with 13 bases separating them. Germline V lookup: CDR1 WNHNN, CDR2 SYGVQD (reference sequence). The length of the CDR3 is 16 residues. The CDR3 spells CASSEDSLIPGNTIYF. CDR3 in DNA: TGCGCCAGCAGTGAGGACAGCCTGATCCCTGGAAACACCATATATTTT.

This clone was seen just once. The V gene is TRBV5-1, the J gene TRBJ1-3; 7 nucleotides align to TRBD1. J lost 0 bases, V lost 0 bases, and 6 bases had no gene match. In germline, CDR1 is SGHRS, CDR2 YFSETQ. The length of the CDR3 is 17 residues. The CDR3 region has the DNA TGCGCCAGCAGCTTGGTTGGACAGGTAGACTCTGGAAACACCATATATTTT. Translating gives CASSLVGQVDSGNTIYF.

This clone was recorded a few times. The chain is built from TRBV19 and TRBJ1-1; D gene uncertain. The CDR3 consists of 14 residues. Germline V gives CDR1 LNHDA, CDR2 SQIVND (reference sequence). V was pared by 7 bases and J by 1 base, with 13 bases between. The CDR3 sequence: CASKRGPRNTEAFF. CDR3 nucleotide sequence: TGTGCCAGTAAACGTGGCCCCAGGAACACTGAAGCTTTCTTT.

The rearrangement uses TRBV30 and TRBJ1-5; D gene ambiguous. V lost 8 bases and J 7 bases, leaving 15 bases between the germline ends. Germline V gene sequence: CDR1 GTSNPN, CDR2 SVGIG (reference sequence). The CDR3 spans 12 residues. CDR3 loop: CAGSELGQPQHF. The DNA of the CDR3 is TGTGCCGGCAGTGAGCTAGGACAGCCCCAGCATTTT.

This clone was picked up a small number of times. The V call is TRBV21-1, the J call TRBJ1-1. TRBV21-1 is recorded as a pseudogene. This CDR3 spans 16 amino acids. The CDR3 region has the DNA TGTGCCAGCAGCAAGGTAGCAGTAATTATGAACACTGAAGCTTTCTTT. This translates into CASSKVAVIMNTEAFF.

This chain joins TRBV27 and TRBJ2-4; 8 bases fit TRBD1. The ends lost 4 bases at V and 1 base at J; junction bases unmatched: 6. Germline V gene sequence: CDR1 MNHEY, CDR2 SMNVEV (reference sequence). This CDR3 is built from 16 residues. Written as DNA, the CDR3 is TGTGCCAGCAGTTCCTGGTGGACAGGGGCCAAAAACATTCAGTACTTC. Its protein product is CASSSWWTGAKNIQYF.

The genes are TRBV7-3 and TRBJ2-1, with D tentatively TRBD2 (6 bases). The V gene's germline CDR1 is SGHTA and CDR2 FQGTGA. This CDR3 region has 15 residues. V was cut by 5 bases and J by 4 bases, with 15 bases left in between. The CDR3 reads CASSPQGGLYNEQFF. The CDR3 DNA is TGTGCCAGCAGCCCGCAGGGAGGATTATACAATGAGCAGTTCTTC.

V and J are TRBV28 and TRBJ1-4; 10 nucleotides match TRBD1. Germline CDR1 is MDHEN and CDR2 is SYDVKM. V dropped 6 bases and J dropped 8; count of bases not matched to a gene: 6. The CDR3 extends over 14 amino acids. CDR3 region: CASRGDRGREKLFF. CDR3 in DNA: TGTGCCAGCAGGGGAGACAGGGGGCGGGAAAAACTGTTTTTT.

The CDR3 protein is CASSLSGGGFDEQYF. CDR3 nucleotides: TGCGCCAGCAGCTTGAGCGGGGGCGGTTTCGACGAGCAGTACTTC. V and J are TRBV5-1 and TRBJ2-7; 8 positions agree with TRBD2. V dropped 1 base and J dropped 5; count of bases not matched to a gene: 8. Germline lookup yields CDR1 SGHRS and CDR2 YFSETQ. The CDR3 consists of 15 residues.

J is TRBJ1-2 and V is TRBV7-9; 9 positions agree with TRBD1. Germline-derived CDR1 and CDR2 are SEHNR and FQNEAQ (reference sequence). Trimming at V came to 5 bases and at J to 0 bases, leaving 13 bases not matched to a gene. The CDR3 is 18 residues long. The CDR3 DNA reads as TGTGCCAGCAGCCCGGACGGGACAGGGTTTCTAGCTAACTATGGCTACACCTTC. This encodes CASSPDGTGFLANYGYTF.

V usage is TRBV15 and J usage is TRBJ2-5; 12 bases line up with TRBD2. CDR3 length equals 18 residues. The J segment lost 2 bases and the V segment lost 0 bases, leaving 7 bases of the junction unmatched. Germline V gives CDR1 LNHNV, CDR2 YYDKDF (reference sequence). The CDR3 region is CATSRDRWTSGVQETQYF. The CDR3 DNA follows: TGTGCCACCAGCAGAGATAGGTGGACTAGCGGGGTTCAAGAGACCCAGTACTTC.

This sequence joins TRBV21-1 and TRBJ2-1; the table's D call, TRBD2, has no DNA check behind it. TRBV21-1 is a pseudogene segment. The CDR3 runs to 17 residues. CDR3 coding DNA: TGTGCCAGCAGCAAACTCTTGCGGGATAGCCCTCGCAATGAGCAGTTCTTC. Translating gives CASSKLLRDSPRNEQFF.

The gene calls are TRBV3-1 (or the pseudogene TRBV3-2) and TRBJ2-6, with 7 positions matching TRBD1. There are 14 residues in the CDR3. Germline trimming cut 4 bases from V and 14 bases from J; bases unmatched to any gene: 11. Germline CDR1 and CDR2: LGHDT and YNNKEL (reference sequence). CDR3 loop: CASSPRDSRQLLTF. The DNA of the CDR3 is TGTGCCAGCAGCCCCCGGGACAGCCGCCAACTCCTGACTTTC.

This clone occurred once. The chain is built from TRBV10-1 and TRBJ2-5; no definite D call. CDR3 size: 18 residues. Per germline, CDR1 WNHNN and CDR2 SYGVQD (reference sequence). V was cut by 3 bases and J by 2 bases, with 22 bases left in between. The CDR3 here is CASSDNLSLQQRQETQYF. CDR3 nucleotide sequence: TGCGCCAGCAGTGACAACCTGTCTCTTCAACAGAGACAAGAGACCCAGTACTTC.

This rearrangement joins TRBV7-9 to TRBJ1-3; D call uncertain. V lost 7 bases to trimming and J lost 4 bases, with 14 bases between them. CDR1 and CDR2 (germline): SEHNR, FQNEAQ (reference sequence). The CDR3 length is 14 residues. CDR3 amino acids: CASTHGQSGNTIYF. The CDR3 nucleotides read TGTGCCAGCACCCATGGGCAATCGGGAAACACCATATATTTT.

The chain combines TRBV7-8 with TRBJ1-5; 9 nucleotides agree with TRBD1. Trimming cost V 0 bases and J 5 bases; bases outside gene matches: 5. CDR1 is SGHVS and CDR2 is FQNEAQ in the germline V gene. The CDR3 is 16 amino acids. Here the CDR3 DNA reads TGTGCCAGCAGCTTAGCGGGGGGACAGGGAGATCAGCCCCAGCATTTT. It specifies CASSLAGGQGDQPQHF.

In this sample, this clone turned up once. The chain has TRBV5-1 and TRBJ2-7, with 8 bases identical to TRBD2. The germline CDR1 and CDR2 sequences are SGHRS and YFSETQ. The CDR3 sequence is 15 residues long. V lost 0 bases and J lost 6; bases outside the gene matches: 8. The chain's CDR3 is CASSLEGGTRGEQYV. For the CDR3, the DNA is TGCGCCAGCAGCTTGGAGGGAGGGACTAGGGGCGAGCAGTACGTC.

The chain couples TRBV19 to TRBJ2-5; D is possibly TRBD2 (6 bases). From germline, CDR1 is LNHDA and CDR2 SQIVND (reference sequence). The length of the CDR3 is 14 residues. Trimming stripped 10 bases from V and 2 bases from J, with 17 bases between. The CDR3 loop is CATHGGVQQETQYF. The CDR3 DNA reads as TGTGCCACCCATGGCGGGGTGCAGCAAGAGACCCAGTACTTC.

The chain combines TRBV19 with TRBJ2-2; tentatively, D is TRBD2 (5 bases). Trimming removed 3 bases from V and 2 bases from J, with 7 bases in between. CDR1 is LNHDA and CDR2 is SQIVND in the germline V gene (reference sequence). This CDR3 has 14 amino acids. The CDR3 reads CASSMRVNTGELFF. In DNA form, the CDR3 reads TGTGCCAGTAGTATGAGGGTCAACACCGGGGAGCTGTTTTTT. Variable domain in full (rest from reference TRBV19 and TRBJ2-2): DGGITQSPKYLFRKEGQNVTLSCEQNLNHDAMYWYRQDPGQGLRLIYYSQIVNDFQKGDIAEGYSVSREKKESFPLTVTSAQKNPTAFYLCASSMRVNTGELFFGEGSRLTVL.

This clone is a singleton in its sample. J is TRBJ2-7 and V is TRBV28; 15 nucleotides match TRBD2. The CDR3 contains 16 residues. Looked up from germline, CDR1 is MDHEN and CDR2 is SYDVKM. J lost 4 bases, V lost 5 bases, and 6 bases had no gene match. In DNA form, the CDR3 reads TGTGCCAGCAGTCCGGGGACTAGCGGGAGGTGGTACGAGCAGTACTTC. Translation: CASSPGTSGRWYEQYF. Supplemented by reference TRBV28 and TRBJ2-7, the full variable domain reads DVKVTQSSRYLVKRTGEKVFLECVQDMDHENMFWYRQDPGLGLRLIYFSYDVKMKEKGDIPEGYSVSREKKERFSLILESASTNQTSMYLCASSPGTSGRWYEQYFGPGTRLTVT.

This chain connects TRBV23-1 to TRBJ2-5, with 7 bases matching TRBD2. TRBV23-1 is marked as an open reading frame, function uncertain. The junction had 2 bases not matched to a gene; V was cut back by 3 bases and J by 4 bases. The CDR3 is 13 amino acids. CDR3 nucleotides: TGCGCCAGCAGTCAGGGGGAGGGAGAGACCCAGTACTTC. Translating it yields CASSQGEGETQYF.